The T cell receptor beta chain described here comes from a study of blood T cell repertoires in COVID-19. Across the study: Samples representing acute and convalescent COVID-19 were sourced from the United States, Italy and Spain. T cells, B-cell-depleted T cells, or PBMCs provided the cDNA or gDNA that served as material.

Original processing methods: Researchers report that nucleated cell counts were estimated from reference gene primer amplification. Generated by immunoSEQ multiplex PCR, the TCRdb table keeps only in-frame clones and is missing some. D and trimming were read from the DNA, whereas the V and J calls and clone size are those reported in that table. The sample includes fewer than 130,000 clones, about 80% of them seen just once. With V trimmed by 3 bases and J by 0 bases, 2 bases remained unmatched. CDR1 and CDR2 from the germline V gene are SGHRS and YFSETQ. The CDR3 is made up of 14 amino acids. This chain links TRBV5-1 with TRBJ1-1; the match to TRBD1 covers 7 bases. This receptor was obtained from an elderly woman with active or convalescent COVID-19. Sequencing was performed on peripheral blood. DNA of the CDR3: TGCGCCAGCAGCTGGGACAGCTTGAACACTGAAGCTTTCTTT. Its protein product is CASSWDSLNTEAFF.